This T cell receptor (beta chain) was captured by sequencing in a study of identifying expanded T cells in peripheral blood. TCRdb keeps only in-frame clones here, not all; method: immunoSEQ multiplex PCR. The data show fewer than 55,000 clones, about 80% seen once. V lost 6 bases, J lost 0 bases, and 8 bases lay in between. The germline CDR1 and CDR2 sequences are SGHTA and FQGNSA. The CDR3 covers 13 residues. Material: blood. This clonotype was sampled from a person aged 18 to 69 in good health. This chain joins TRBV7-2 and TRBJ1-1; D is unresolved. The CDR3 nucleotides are TGTGCCAGCAGTAGGGCCCTGAACACTGAAGCTTTCTTT. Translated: CASSRALNTEAFF.